This record covers a single T cell receptor (beta chain). Its antigen target is currently unknown. Qualities for individual bases were not recorded, and no much larger clone is one base off. The data are from a study of T cell responses to AZD1222 COVID-19 vaccine (dated by TCRdb to about 2021). With regard to the full study: A total of 233 trial participants underwent TCR sequencing, of whom more than 200 had received two doses of AZD1222 and approximately 25 had received two doses of the MenACWY control vaccine. Trial participants were enrolled by age into 18-55, 56-69 and 70-plus year subgroups, with about 150, 28 and 57 TCR-sequenced participants respectively.

The investigation overall reported the following: Conclusions about previously exposed vaccinees are limited because only five to seven AZD1222 recipients were SARS-CoV-2 seropositive at baseline. The whole spike protein was spanned by vaccine-associated CD4 TCRs, and dominant responses were seen in regions 160-218 and 743-854. Participants were mostly white British, with more females than males. The authors suggested clonal diversity may have been underestimated. Spike-specific TCR breadth and depth rose significantly after two AZD1222 doses compared with day 0 and with MenACWY recipients. The 56-69-year group was small, and its depth increase did not reach significance, likely because of low power. Because no samples from the day 14 peak response were available, repertoires could be characterized only after the peak T cell response. Epitopes outside the regions mutated in the B.1.351 and B.1.1.7 variants were reportedly recognized by nearly half of the unique spike-specific TCRs.

The CDR3 regions of human TCRbeta chains were subjected to immunosequencing. The source study handled its data this way. Repertoire TCRs were matched against a reference library of SARS-CoV-2-specific TCRs generated with the MIRA antigen-specificity platform. Breadth meant the fraction of unique TCRs that were SARS-CoV-2-associated, whereas depth meant the fraction of total T cells that were SARS-CoV-2-associated. Using the MIRA data, each spike-specific TCR was mapped to the spike region that the TCR reacts to and placed in a CD4 or CD8 class. Log10-transformed breadth and depth values were compared by one-way ANOVA with Sidak's multiple comparisons tests. The table comes from immuneACCESS by way of TCRdb, which keeps in-frame sequences with V and J called. Part of the clones is missing from these tables; in studies checked, under half for an unresolved V gene and the rest for unknown reasons. For V, J and clone size, that table is used; D and trimming come from the DNA. This sample gives 80,000 to 95,000 clones in total; roughly 90% of them show up just once. Roughly 4.7% of the sample is in the top ten clones.

The sample's time point label is to be understood as: baseline before first vaccination. Sample treatment or condition, as interpreted from the label and publication: meningococcal conjugate vaccine given as trial control. Vaccinee samples were obtained from the UK trials COV001 and COV002, which included a single-blind randomized controlled phase 2/3 trial of AZD1222 (ChAdOx1 nCoV-19) in healthy adults. Trial participant PBMC samples were collected at day 0 and day 28 after the second dose for TCRbeta chain sequencing. Via the germline V gene (reference sequence), CDR1 is GTSNPN and CDR2 SVGIG. V gives up 2 bases and J gives up 9 bases, and the segment between their germline ends measures 26 bases. The CDR3 covers 17 residues, taking in both the cysteine and the phenylalanine. Here the CDR3 DNA is all that survives: 51 bases in frame from base 1.

The sequence joins TRBV30 to TRBJ2-1, and perhaps TRBD1 as D gene, on 6 matching bases. This sequence was found in an adult in good health. This specimen consisted of peripheral blood, obtained on day 0 of MenACWY control vaccination. Here the CDR3 is given as CAWSISGQGPWAPEQFF. At the DNA level, the sequence is TGTGCCTGGAGTATTTCGGGACAAGGCCCATGGGCTCCTGAGCAGTTCTTC.